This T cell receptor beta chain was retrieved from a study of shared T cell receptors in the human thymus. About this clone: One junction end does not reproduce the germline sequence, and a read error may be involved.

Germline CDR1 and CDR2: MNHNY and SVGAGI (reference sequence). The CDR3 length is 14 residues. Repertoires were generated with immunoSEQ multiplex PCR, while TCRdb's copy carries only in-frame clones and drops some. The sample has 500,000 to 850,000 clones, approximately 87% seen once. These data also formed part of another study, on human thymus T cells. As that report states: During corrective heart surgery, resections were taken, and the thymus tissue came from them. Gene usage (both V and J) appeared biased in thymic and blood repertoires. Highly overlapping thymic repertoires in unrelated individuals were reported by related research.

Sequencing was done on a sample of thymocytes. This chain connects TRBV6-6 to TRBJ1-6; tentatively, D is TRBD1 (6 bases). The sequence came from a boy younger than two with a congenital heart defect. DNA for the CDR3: TGTGACAGCTACTATGGGGGCGAAAATTCACCCCTCCACTTT. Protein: CDSYYGGENSPLHF.